This entry describes one TCR beta chain. This sample was taken from a study of T cell changes during pregnancy in multiple sclerosis. Trimming removed 6 bases from V and 2 bases from J, with 10 bases in between. CDR3 size: 12 residues. Looked up from germline, CDR1 is SQVTM and CDR2 is ANQGSEA. Assay: immunoSEQ multiplex PCR; the TCRdb copy retains only in-frame clones and omits some. The profile shows fewer than 45,000 clones, 90% of them singletons. This TCR came from a female donor with multiple sclerosis, enrolled in a pregnancy study. The sample here was CD8+ T cells from peripheral blood mononuclear cells, taken in the first trimester of pregnancy. The chain combines TRBV29-1 with TRBJ1-1, with a possible D match to TRBD1 (6 bases). The DNA for the CDR3 is TGCAGCGTCATACAGGGCAACACTGAAGCTTTCTTT. Translated, it gives CSVIQGNTEAFF.